The rows below give T cell receptor beta chains drawn from one sample of a study of blood T cells in healthy people across ages. Via MiXCR, TCRdb re-called the 5' RACE reads, giving one row per CDR3 protein. This table has about 930,000 distinct CDR3 sequences, approximately 32% appearing once. The sample was also linked to a second study, of T cells of mothers and their children.

Sequenced material: blood. The receptor source for this set is a woman between 40 and 50 years old in good health. CDR3s include the opening cysteine and the closing phenylalanine or tryptophan. Each record gives: CDR3 DNA, CDR3 protein, V gene, clone size, J gene, D gene. D genes are given only for firm matches. Clone size, where shown, is once, few, many, or a class for clones that have expanded.

TGTGCCAGCAGCCCCGGGGCAGTGTGGGAGCAGTACTTC,CASSPGAVWEQYF,TRBV7-3,many,TRBJ2-7,-
TGTGCCAGCAGCCCCCGGGCCCCCTCTAATGAGCAGTTCTTC,CASSPRAPSNEQFF,TRBV7-3,-,TRBJ2-1,-
TGTGCCAGCACCAGAGCAGGGGGCAATGAGCAGTTCTTC,CASTRAGGNEQFF,TRBV27,many,TRBJ2-1,TRBD1
TGTGCCAGCAGCGTCTCGGACAGCGAGGGGTACACTGAAGCTTTCTTT,CASSVSDSEGYTEAFF,TRBV9,-,TRBJ1-1,-
TGTGCCAGCTCACCACCATTGGAGACCCAGTACTTC,CASSPPLETQYF,TRBV18,many,TRBJ2-5,-
TGTGCCAGCAGCCACCCAGGGGGGCAAGGCTACACCTTC,CASSHPGGQGYTF,TRBV7-9,many,TRBJ1-2,TRBD1
TGTGCTAGTGGCTTGGCGGGGGGAATGAACACTGAAGCTTTCTTT,CASGLAGGMNTEAFF,TRBV12-5,few,TRBJ1-1,-
TGTGCCAGCAGCCCGGCCGCTTGGGACACCATATATTTT,CASSPAAWDTIYF,TRBV7-2,-,TRBJ1-3,-
TGTGCCTGGAGTTTGGGGACAGGGCGGCCTTTTAACTATGGCTACACCTTC,CAWSLGTGRPFNYGYTF,TRBV30,-,TRBJ1-2,TRBD1
TGTGCCAGCGATAAGATGAACACTGAAGCTTTCTTT,CASDKMNTEAFF,TRBV2,-,TRBJ1-1,-
TGTGCCACCGGGGGTAGTGCCGGAAACACCATATATTTT,CATGGSAGNTIYF,TRBV24-1,-,TRBJ1-3,-
TGTGCCAGCAGCCAAGGGTATAACTACGAGCTGTACTTC,CASSQGYNYELYF,TRBV3-1,-,TRBJ2-7,-
TGTGCCAGCAGCCGAGCGGGGGGTGTCACTGAAGCTTTCTTT,CASSRAGGVTEAFF,TRBV3-1,-,TRBJ1-1,-
TGTGCCAGTCCCCGGACACTCCCTTACCCGTTGATAAATGAGCAGTTCTTC,CASPRTLPYPLINEQFF,TRBV6-2/TRBV6-3,once,TRBJ2-1,-